Shown below are 20 T cell receptor beta chains from a single sample sequenced in a study of blood T cells in healthy people across ages. Then a second PCR, running roughly 7 to 11 cycles, was carried out with a sample-barcoded 5' primer and a J-beta primer mix. TCRdb redid the calling of the 5' RACE reads with MiXCR, one entry per CDR3 protein. Seen here are around 1.5 million distinct CDR3 sequences, approximately 40% observed once, and the top ten hold roughly 7.9%. The sample consisted of blood. Receptor source: a woman under 30 in good health.

As for this clonotype: This may come from a read error, since a much larger clone is one base off. The chain combines TRBV29-1 with TRBJ2-1, with D possibly being TRBD2 (6 bases). This CDR3 is 13 amino acids long. The germline V gene encodes CDR1 SQVTM and CDR2 ANQGSEA. V lost 7 bases and J lost 6, with 16 bases in between. The CDR3 DNA reads as TGCAGCGCCTCACCAGCGGGCCCCAATGAGCAGTTCTTC. Its protein product is CSASPAGPNEQFF.

This chain joins TRBV9 and TRBJ1-5, with D possibly being TRBD1 (6 bases). The CDR3 covers 14 residues. CDR1 SGDLS and CDR2 YYNGEE come from the germline V gene. Deletions cut 3 bases from V and 6 bases from J, with 13 bases between. The DNA for the CDR3 is TGTGCCAGCAGCGCCTCAGGGGTAAGTCAGCCCCAGCATTTT. Its protein product is CASSASGVSQPQHF.

This clonotype showed up just a few times. The rearrangement joins TRBV19 to TRBJ2-7; a possible D gene is TRBD1 (6 bases). The CDR3 runs to 18 residues. Between the trimmed V and J ends, which lost 6 bases and 1 base, there was a span of 25 bases. Germline assignment: CDR1 LNHDA and CDR2 SQIVND (reference sequence). In DNA form, the CDR3 reads TGTGCCAGTAGCTTAAGGAATTACCGGGACACTCGTTCCTACGAGCAGTACTTC. Protein: CASSLRNYRDTRSYEQYF.

In this sample, this clonotype turned up once. The rearrangement joins TRBV10-3 to TRBJ2-3, with D tentatively TRBD1 (6 bases). The CDR3 spans 15 residues. With 4 bases removed from V and 4 bases from J, the gap between germline ends came to 15 bases. From germline, CDR1 is ENHRY and CDR2 SYGVKD. The CDR3 here is CAISGSDRTSDTQYF. The CDR3 DNA follows: TGTGCCATCAGTGGGTCGGACAGAACCTCAGATACGCAGTATTTT.

This clonotype was counted a few times. Mismatch with germline at one junction end may stem from a read error. V is TRBV9 and J is TRBJ2-3, with D possibly being TRBD1 (5 bases). Germline V gene sequence: CDR1 SGDLS, CDR2 YYNGEE. The CDR3 has 14 residues. The CDR3 DNA reads as TGTGCCAGCAGCCCACAGACTGGAACAGGTACGCAGTATTTT. Translating gives CASSPQTGTGTQYF.

The chain is built from TRBV5-1 and TRBJ2-4; D is unclear. Judging by the DNA end, TRBJ2-7 fits better; the J call may be wrong. The germline CDR1 and CDR2 sequences are SGHRS and YFSETQ. The CDR3 has 14 amino acids. The CDR3 is CASSGIAFSYEQYF. The CDR3 bases are TGCGCCAGCAGCGGGATAGCCTTTTCCTACGAGCAGTACTTC.

The rearrangement links TRBV5-1 to TRBJ1-4; TRBD1 aligns across 7 bases. The germline CDR1 and CDR2 sequences are SGHRS and YFSETQ. The junction had 11 bases not matched to a gene; V was cut back by 5 bases and J by 7 bases. The CDR3 runs 15 residues. The chain's CDR3 is CASSLEVRGTEKLFF. The DNA for the CDR3 is TGCGCCAGCAGTCTCGAGGTCAGGGGGACTGAAAAACTGTTTTTT.

The chain has TRBV6-5 and TRBJ2-4; D is possibly TRBD1 or TRBD2 (5 bases each). The J call may be in error: the DNA end matches TRBJ2-7 better. CDR1 is MNHEY and CDR2 is SVGAGI in the germline V gene. This CDR3 has 18 amino acids. The CDR3 region is CASSYWVPGRPRNYEQYF. The CDR3 region has the DNA TGTGCCAGCAGTTACTGGGTCCCGGGACGGCCAAGGAATTACGAGCAGTACTTC.

The chain has TRBV27 and TRBJ2-7; D remains ambiguous. The germline gives CDR1 MNHEY, CDR2 SMNVEV (reference sequence). The CDR3 contains 15 residues. Trimming shortened V by 0 bases and J by 2 bases, and 11 bases separated the two germline ends. CDR3 in amino acids: CASSLSPVGTYEQYF. The CDR3 DNA is TGTGCCAGCAGTTTATCACCCGTAGGGACCTACGAGCAGTACTTC.

This sequence joins TRBV27 and TRBJ2-1; possible D gene TRBD2, 6 bases. Per the germline V gene, CDR1 is MNHEY and CDR2 is SMNVEV (reference sequence). V lost 2 bases, J lost 1 base, and 12 bases lay in between. The CDR3 is 16 amino acids. This chain's CDR3 is CASSLPGTPSYNEQFF. In DNA, the CDR3 is TGTGCCAGCAGTTTACCCGGGACTCCTTCCTACAATGAGCAGTTCTTC.

Regarding this clonotype: An end of the junction differs from the germline gene, which may be a read error. The rearrangement joins TRBV12-3 or TRBV12-4 to TRBJ2-5, with D perhaps given as TRBD1 or TRBD2 (6 bases each). The CDR3 length is 14 residues. Here the CDR3 DNA reads TGTGCCTGCAGAAGCCCGGGGGCTCGGGAGACCCAGTACTTC. Its protein product is CACRSPGARETQYF.

The chain combines TRBV3-1 with TRBJ2-7, with D possibly TRBD2 on 6 matching bases. Deletions cut 2 bases from V and 3 bases from J, with 14 bases between. Germline loops: CDR1 LGHDT, CDR2 YNNKEL (reference sequence). The CDR3 loop spans 15 amino acids. CDR3 loop: CASSQWRGGVYEQYF. DNA of the CDR3: TGTGCCAGCAGCCAATGGCGGGGAGGAGTCTACGAGCAGTACTTC.

This chain links TRBV7-9 with TRBJ1-2; 8 positions match TRBD1. The germline CDR1 and CDR2 sequences are SEHNR and FQNEAQ (reference sequence). The CDR3 contains 15 residues. Trimming cost V 3 bases and J 7 bases; bases outside gene matches: 10. The CDR3 DNA follows: TGTGCCAGCAGCTTGGCGGACAGGGAAGCCTTTGGCTACACCTTC. It yields the protein CASSLADREAFGYTF.

This chain links TRBV20-1 with TRBJ1-1; TRBD1 matches 7 bases. The CDR3 totals 13 residues. Germline V gene data show CDR1 as DFQATT and CDR2 as SNEGSKA (reference sequence). The trim removed 5 bases at V and 6 bases at J, leaving 9 bases unmatched. The DNA for the CDR3 is TGCAGTGCTGCCGGGACAGCAACCCCTGAAGCTTTCTTT. Translating it yields CSAAGTATPEAFF.

The V and J genes are TRBV2 and TRBJ1-1; unclear D gene. V gave up 6 bases and J gave up 1 base, with 9 bases separating them. CDR3 size: 13 residues. In germline, CDR1 is SNHLY, CDR2 FYNNEI. The CDR3 nucleotides read TGTGCCAGCAGCGGCCAGAAGAACACTGAAGCTTTCTTT. This translates into CASSGQKNTEAFF. Full variable domain (remainder filled in from reference TRBV2 and TRBJ1-1): EPEVTQTPSHQVTQMGQEVILRCVPISNHLYFYWYRQILGQKVEFLVSFYNNEISEKSEIFDDQFSVERPDGSNFTLKIRSTKLEDSAMYFCASSGQKNTEAFFGQGTRLTVV.

The rearrangement links TRBV11-2 to TRBJ2-1; 9 positions agree with TRBD1. The V and J ends lost 5 bases and 12 bases, in that order; junction bases with no gene match: 17. The CDR3 has 16 amino acids. Germline CDR1 reads SGHAT; CDR2 reads FQNNGV. This chain's CDR3 is CASSLPGQGKGRRQFF. CDR3 DNA: TGTGCCAGCAGCCTGCCGGGACAGGGAAAAGGTCGGAGGCAGTTCTTC.

The V and J genes are TRBV7-9 and TRBJ2-7; D may be TRBD2 (5 bases). The CDR3 length is 8 residues. V was clipped by 7 bases and J by 11 bases, with 6 bases between them. The germline gives CDR1 SEHNR, CDR2 FQNEAQ (reference sequence). CDR3 in amino acids: CASTGKYF. The CDR3 DNA follows: TGTGCCAGCACGGGGAAGTACTTC.

CDR3 amino acids: CASSSYRGSYEQYF. As DNA, the CDR3 is TGTGCCAGCAGTTCTTACAGGGGTTCCTACGAGCAGTACTTC. This chain uses TRBV28 with TRBJ2-7; 7 bases are a match to TRBD1. Germline V gives CDR1 MDHEN, CDR2 SYDVKM. The ends lost 4 bases at V and 1 base at J; junction bases unmatched: 4. The CDR3 length is 14 residues.

The chain is built from TRBV2 and TRBJ1-6, with D unresolved. Germline V gene sequence: CDR1 SNHLY, CDR2 FYNNEI. CDR3 size: 12 residues. Trimming cost V 6 bases and J 6 bases, with 6 bases left between them. CDR3 nucleotide sequence: TGTGCCAGCAGAGAGTCTAATTCACCCCTCCACTTT. The encoded protein is CASRESNSPLHF.

The V call is TRBV7-2, the J call TRBJ2-3, with D perhaps matching TRBD1 or TRBD2 (6 bases each). With 8 bases removed from V and 2 bases from J, the gap between germline ends came to 14 bases. This CDR3 region has 14 residues. Germline-derived CDR1 and CDR2 are SGHTA and FQGNSA. CDR3 loop: CASSVWGATDTQYF. The CDR3 nucleotides are TGTGCCAGCTCCGTTTGGGGGGCCACAGATACGCAGTATTTT. Full variable domain (outside the CDR3, taken from reference TRBV7-2 and TRBJ2-3): GAGVSQSPSNKVTEKGKDVELRCDPISGHTALYWYRQSLGQGLEFLIYFQGNSAPDKSGLPSDRFSAERTGGSVSTLTIQRTQQEDSAVYLCASSVWGATDTQYFGPGTRLTVL.